One sample yielded the 23 T cell receptor beta chains listed below, sequenced in a study of blood T cell repertoires in COVID-19. Produced via immunoSEQ multiplex PCR; TCRdb's table is partial and in-frame only. Of 650,000 to 800,000 clones in the sample, about 87% were seen once. The sequenced material came from peripheral blood. The receptor source for this set is a woman aged 18-29 years with acute or convalescent COVID-19.

The chain combines TRBV6-1 with TRBJ2-3, with D possibly matching TRBD1 (6 bases). V was shortened by 6 bases and J by 3 bases, with 13 bases between the two germline ends. In germline, CDR1 is MNHNS, CDR2 SASEGT. CDR3 length: 14 residues. CDR3 sequence reads: CASRGAGETDTQYF. In DNA form, the CDR3 reads TGTGCCAGCAGGGGGGCAGGGGAAACAGATACGCAGTATTTT.

The J gene is TRBJ2-7, the V gene TRBV7-9; D is perhaps TRBD1 (5 bases). The V gene lost 0 bases and the J gene lost 3 bases, with 9 bases spanning the gap. CDR3 length: 14 amino acids. Germline V gives CDR1 SEHNR, CDR2 FQNEAQ (reference sequence). The CDR3 DNA reads as TGTGCCAGCAGCTTAGCGACAGTTTACTACGAGCAGTACTTC. This encodes CASSLATVYYEQYF.

The V call is TRBV27, the J call TRBJ2-7; D possibly corresponds to TRBD2 (5 bases). There are 14 residues in the CDR3. CDR1 is MNHEY and CDR2 is SMNVEV in the germline V gene (reference sequence). V lost 3 bases and J lost 3, with 12 bases in between. The DNA for the CDR3 is TGTGCCAGCAGTTTTTGGGGTACTAGCTACGAGCAGTACTTC. Encoded protein: CASSFWGTSYEQYF.

The chain joins TRBV5-4 to TRBJ2-4; TRBD1 aligns across 10 bases. From germline, CDR1 is SGHNT and CDR2 YYREEE (reference sequence). Unmatched junction bases numbered 7, after V lost 4 bases and J lost 6 bases. CDR3 length: 15 amino acids. For the CDR3, the DNA is TGTGCCAGCAGCGAAGCGGGACAGGGGAGAAACATTCAGTACTTC. Its protein is CASSEAGQGRNIQYF.

The chain links TRBV7-8 to TRBJ2-7, with 12 bases fitting TRBD1. Looked up from germline, CDR1 is SGHVS and CDR2 is FQNEAQ. V dropped 5 bases and J dropped 5; count of bases not matched to a gene: 4. This CDR3 has 14 residues. The CDR3 region is CASSPGTGGNEQYF. The CDR3 DNA is TGTGCCAGCAGCCCCGGGACAGGGGGCAACGAGCAGTACTTC.

This clone was recorded a few times. The chain couples TRBV27 to TRBJ2-3; D unclear. Germline CDR1 MNHEY, CDR2 SMNVEV (reference sequence). The CDR3 runs 13 residues. Trimming removed 5 bases from V and 1 base from J, with 7 bases in between. The CDR3 region has the DNA TGTGCCAGCAGTCACCAGGGCACAGATACGCAGTATTTT. Protein: CASSHQGTDTQYF.

This clone was observed a single time. This chain connects TRBV7-9 to TRBJ1-1; TRBD1 matches at 7 bases. CDR1 and CDR2 from the germline V gene are SEHNR and FQNEAQ (reference sequence). After removal of 6 bases from V and 2 bases from J, the junction contained 3 bases not matched to a gene. This CDR3 spans 13 amino acids. In DNA, the CDR3 is TGTGCCAGCAGGGCAGGGGGAAACACTGAAGCTTTCTTT. It codes for CASRAGGNTEAFF.

This clone has more than one count but fewer than ten. J is TRBJ2-1 and V is TRBV7-3; 8 bases fit TRBD2. In germline, CDR1 is SGHTA, CDR2 FQGTGA. The CDR3 is 16 residues long. Trimming cost V 5 bases and J 1 base; bases outside gene matches: 7. The CDR3 protein is CASSPAGGGSYNEQFF. DNA of the CDR3: TGTGCCAGCAGCCCCGCGGGGGGTGGGTCCTACAATGAGCAGTTCTTC.

This chain connects TRBV7-9 to TRBJ2-1; perhaps TRBD1 as D (6 bases). Germline-derived CDR1 and CDR2 are SEHNR and FQNEAQ (reference sequence). This CDR3 contains 14 residues. The V end was cut by 7 bases, the J end by 0 bases, with 10 bases between. The chain's CDR3 is CASIQGSSYNEQFF. DNA for the CDR3: TGTGCCAGCATCCAGGGGAGCTCCTACAATGAGCAGTTCTTC.

This chain uses TRBV12-3 or TRBV12-4 with TRBJ2-7; tentatively, D is TRBD1 (6 bases). V lost 4 bases, J lost 6 bases, and 10 bases lay in between. The CDR3 consists of 12 residues. CDR3 region: CASSSTGSEQYF. In nucleotides, the CDR3 is TGTGCCAGCAGTTCTACAGGGAGCGAGCAGTACTTC.

The chain has TRBV28 and TRBJ2-1; D is perhaps TRBD2 (6 bases). Deletions cut 5 bases from V and 4 bases from J, with 15 bases between. The CDR3 extends over 15 amino acids. CDR1 is MDHEN, CDR2 SYDVKM, per germline. The CDR3 sequence is CASSTSGDPYNEQFF. The CDR3 coding sequence is TGTGCCAGCAGTACCTCGGGGGACCCTTACAATGAGCAGTTCTTC.

V is TRBV7-2 and J is TRBJ2-3; 7 bases map to TRBD2. V dropped 5 bases and J dropped 2; count of bases not matched to a gene: 4. This CDR3 has 14 amino acids. In germline, CDR1 is SGHTA, CDR2 FQGNSA. CDR3 loop: CASSAWDYTDTQYF. In DNA, the CDR3 is TGTGCCAGCAGCGCCTGGGACTACACAGATACGCAGTATTTT.

There are a few counts of this clone. The CDR3 protein is CASSFGSGYGEAFF. CDR3 nucleotide sequence: TGCGCCAGCAGCTTTGGGTCGGGTTACGGTGAAGCTTTCTTT. The chain is built from TRBV5-1 and TRBJ1-1; D is ambiguous. From germline, CDR1 is SGHRS and CDR2 YFSETQ. This CDR3 spans 14 amino acids. Trimming took off 2 bases at V and 7 bases at J, with 15 bases between the two ends. Combining the CDR3 with reference TRBV5-1 and TRBJ1-1 gives the whole variable domain KAGVTQTPRYLIKTRGQQVTLSCSPISGHRSVSWYQQTPGQGLQFLFEYFSETQRNKGNFPGRFSGRQFSNSRSEMNVSTLELGDSALYLCASSFGSGYGEAFFGQGTRLTVV.

A remark on this clone: Other DNA sequences in the same sample also yield this CDR3. The CDR3 is CASSLRGGQPQHF. The DNA of the CDR3 is TGTGCCAGCAGTTTGAGGGGGGGTCAGCCCCAGCATTTT. The V and J genes are TRBV27 and TRBJ1-5; D may be TRBD1 (6 bases). This CDR3 comprises 13 residues. The germline V gene encodes CDR1 MNHEY and CDR2 SMNVEV (reference sequence). V was pared by 3 bases and J by 6 bases, with 9 bases between.

V gene TRBV6-5 combines with J gene TRBJ2-2, with D tentatively TRBD1 (6 bases). CDR1 and CDR2 from the germline V gene are MNHEY and SVGAGI. This CDR3 region has 13 residues. V lost 8 bases, J lost 8 bases, and 15 bases lay in between. The CDR3 nucleotides read TGTGCCAGCGGCAGGGGCCGGGGAGGGGAGCTGTTTTTT. It codes for CASGRGRGGELFF.

This clone was picked up one time. V is TRBV18 and J is TRBJ1-4; TRBD1 agrees at 8 bases. The ends lost 2 bases at V and 7 bases at J; junction bases unmatched: 9. The CDR3 is made up of 16 amino acids. Germline loops: CDR1 KGHSH, CDR2 LQKENI. The CDR3 DNA sequence: TGTGCCAGCTCACCAACCGCAGGGGACAGGATTGAAAAACTGTTTTTT. This codes for CASSPTAGDRIEKLFF.

The chain combines TRBV11-2 with TRBJ1-2, with no clear D. The CDR3 spans 15 residues. Germline assignment: CDR1 SGHAT and CDR2 FQNNGV. Trimming took 2 bases from V and 8 from J, leaving 18 bases between them. The CDR3 sequence is CASSLSYGLRRGYTF. Written as DNA, the CDR3 is TGTGCCAGCAGCTTAAGCTACGGACTGCGGAGAGGCTACACCTTC. Supplemented by reference TRBV11-2 and TRBJ1-2, the full variable domain reads EAGVAQSPRYKIIEKRQSVAFWCNPISGHATLYWYQQILGQGPKLLIQFQNNGVVDDSQLPKDRFSAERLKGVDSTLKIQPAKLEDSAVYLCASSLSYGLRRGYTFGSGTRLTVV.

This chain connects TRBV5-6 to TRBJ1-2; 8 nucleotides line up with TRBD1. V shed 4 bases, J shed 3 bases, and the junction held 5 bases outside the gene matches. CDR3 length: 14 residues. Germline CDR1 SGHDT, CDR2 YYEEEE. The chain's CDR3 is CASSPGGRHYGYTF. CDR3 bases: TGTGCCAGCAGCCCAGGGGGCCGGCACTATGGCTACACCTTC. The entire variable domain, with the rest obtained from reference TRBV5-6 and TRBJ1-2, is as follows: DAGVTQSPTHLIKTRGQQVTLRCSPKSGHDTVSWYQQALGQGPQFIFQYYEEEERQRGNFPDRFSGHQFPNYSSELNVNALLLGDSALYLCASSPGGRHYGYTFGSGTRLTVV.

The chain has TRBV7-2 and TRBJ2-1, with TRBD2 identical over 15 bases. Germline CDR1 SGHTA, CDR2 FQGNSA. V was pared by 5 bases and J by 11 bases, with 7 bases of the junction left unmatched. The CDR3 runs 15 residues. This CDR3 reads CASSTGLAGGSQQFF. The CDR3 DNA reads TGTGCCAGCAGCACCGGACTAGCGGGGGGGTCTCAGCAGTTCTTC.

The count of this clone is one. The chain employs TRBV7-9 and TRBJ1-2; D is possibly TRBD1 (6 bases). Germline CDR1 SEHNR, CDR2 FQNEAQ (reference sequence). The CDR3 contains 17 residues. V lost 4 bases to trimming and J lost 8 bases, with 26 bases between them. In nucleotides, the CDR3 is TGTGCCAGCAGCTCACCCCGAGGGCAGGGGTTGATAGGAGGCTACACCTTC. Its protein is CASSSPRGQGLIGGYTF.

The J gene is TRBJ1-2, the V gene TRBV7-9; 8 bases line up with TRBD1. This CDR3 has 14 residues. CDR1 is SEHNR and CDR2 is FQNEAQ in the germline V gene (reference sequence). Trimming took 5 bases from V and 4 from J; bases not matched to a gene: 6. The CDR3 sequence: CASSTGQGSYGYTF. The CDR3 region has the DNA TGTGCCAGCAGCACCGGACAGGGTAGCTATGGCTACACCTTC.

The V gene is TRBV7-2, the J gene TRBJ1-2, with 8 bases matching TRBD1. With V trimmed by 5 bases and J by 6 bases, 8 bases remained unmatched. Germline V gene lookup returns CDR1 SGHTA and CDR2 FQGNSA. The CDR3 length is 14 residues. CDR3 nucleotides: TGTGCCAGCAGCCCCAGGACAGGGAGAGATGGCTACACCTTC. Translated: CASSPRTGRDGYTF.

The chain has TRBV7-2 and TRBJ1-1; D gene uncertain. Per the germline V gene, CDR1 is SGHTA and CDR2 is FQGNSA. Trimming left V 0 bases short and J 1 base short, with 6 bases between. The CDR3 is made up of 14 amino acids. The CDR3 nucleotides are TGTGCCAGCAGCTTAGCGAGTGAGAACACTGAAGCTTTCTTT. This translates into CASSLASENTEAFF. The full variable domain, in which reference TRBV7-2 and TRBJ1-1 provide the parts outside the CDR3, is GAGVSQSPSNKVTEKGKDVELRCDPISGHTALYWYRQSLGQGLEFLIYFQGNSAPDKSGLPSDRFSAERTGGSVSTLTIQRTQQEDSAVYLCASSLASENTEAFFGQGTRLTVV.